This entry is about one T cell receptor (beta chain). The target of this receptor is not known. Base qualities are missing; no much larger clone stands one base away. These data originate in a study of shared clonotypes between healthy human individuals (dated by TCRdb to the early 2020s). Concerning the study at large: The cohort comprised two women and a few men aged 18 to 49 years. The study deeply sequenced blood TCR repertoires of five healthy adults to estimate repertoire size and the extent of clonotype sharing between individuals. Leukapheresis yielded between about 0.85 and 10 billion PBMCs per donor. To increase sequencing depth and limit assay-specific biases, different laboratories used diverse techniques to prepare libraries and sequence TCR repertoires. For each donor, CD4 naive and CD4 memory were each run on three plates, CD8 naive on two plates, and CD8 memory on one plate.

Using the deep immunoSEQ assay, multiplex PCR amplified TCR CDR3 regions from genomic DNA. Genomic DNA extracted from each cell subset was distributed evenly over all wells of several immunoSEQ 96-well plates, and each plate served as one replicate. For sorted subsets, roughly 0.2 ug genomic DNA, equal to 30,000 to 35,000 T cell genomes, was loaded into each replicate PCR. Purified libraries were measured with a Qubit 3.0 fluorometer, size-checked on a Bioanalyzer 2100, and measured again with the KAPA Library Quantification kit. Every immunoSEQ 96-well plate was sequenced on a separate single-read 150-cycle Illumina NextSeq 550 flow cell. The study's processing was this. The immunoSEQ output contained only junctional sequences without quality scores, so filtering could not match that applied to full-length reads. To assign V/J genes and CDR3, sequences were annotated against IMGT germline references using PyIR, a Python wrapper for IgBLAST v1.9. Reads were filtered out if the reads had weak V/J assignments (E-value above 1e-6), no CDR3, stop codons, out-of-frame junctions, or ambiguous translated residues. A V3J clonotype was defined by an identical inferred V gene, J gene, and CDR3 amino acid sequence. To compute the percentage overlap between repertoires, the number of shared unique clonotypes was divided by the size of the smaller repertoire. Three approaches were used to assess repertoire richness: RTK rarefaction, the Chao1 estimator, and Recon v2.1 estimates of unobserved clonotypes. Generation probabilities were computed with OLGA for all TCRbeta clonotypes obtained by the gDNA method from a handful of donors. Sourced from immuneACCESS, this table was stored by TCRdb with only in-frame sequences that have V and J called. A share of the clones is absent; for the studies checked, an unresolved V gene accounts for under half, and the remainder has no known explanation. V and J calls plus clone size are reproduced from that table; the DNA served to infer D and trimming. This sample comprises about 590,000 clones, 95% to 96% of them detected only once. The ten top clones hold 0.11% of the sample.

There are 14 amino acids in the CDR3, from cysteine to phenylalanine inclusive. Just CDR3 DNA is preserved here, 42 bases in frame from base 1. The V end gives up 7 bases and the J end 7 bases, leaving 7 bases in the junction not matched to a gene. CDR1 and CDR2, looked up from the germline V gene (reference sequence), are MNHEY and SMNVEV. Results and caveats for the whole study, not just this receptor: Larger estimated clonotype richness was generally found for naive subsets than for memory subsets. Incomplete sequencing was indicated by rarefaction of sorted-subset datasets, despite the large sequencing depth. Sampling was limited to blood, and TCR repertoires in tissue likely differ from TCR repertoires in blood. The small number of donors limited the genetic and exposure-history diversity represented. Sharing across a handful of donors was observed for approximately 5% of naive CD4, around 3.5% of naive CD8, 2.3% of memory CD4, and roughly 0.4% of memory CD8 clonotypes. Clonotypes shared by all four sorted-subset donors showed higher generation probabilities than non-shared clonotypes. Pairwise subsampling led to the expectation that sequencing depth would affect the degree of clonotype sharing among donors.

For the CD8 naive samples, CD45RO-negative cells were positively selected for CCR7, yielding a CD45RA+CCR7+ population from which TemRA cells were excluded. The donors were healthy, HIV-negative adults who had no recently reported acute infections or vaccinations. Only Caucasian adults living in Nashville, Tennessee, USA were represented among the donors. Blood was obtained by leukapheresis, after which PBMCs were separated by Ficoll-Histopaque density gradient centrifugation and cryopreserved in liquid nitrogen vapor phase. Analytical flow cytometry was used to check the purity and quantity of each magnetically sorted T cell population. Each sorted fraction had its genomic DNA isolated and then quantified by UV absorbance on a Nanodrop 2000c.

The TCR was taken from a woman younger than 45 in good health. What was sequenced was naive CD8+ T cells sorted from blood. The sample's cell subset or site label is to be understood as: CD45RA+CCR7+. The chain links TRBV27 with TRBJ2-1; 10 bases in the middle match TRBD2. The sequenced DNA: TGTGCCAGCACCGTAGCGGGAGGATCAAATGAGCAGTTCTTC. The translation is CASTVAGGSNEQFF.